The clone carrying this T cell receptor (beta chain) was seen a handful of times. The antigen is undetermined. TCRdb independently ran MiXCR on the 5' RACE reads; one entry per CDR3 protein. The table lists 470,000 or so distinct CDR3 sequences, around 18% of them singletons. The entry originates in a study of T-cell memory formation after mild COVID-19. Study-wide points: Some SARS-CoV-2-responding clones were already detected in memory before infection.

This receptor was taken from an adult woman who had mild COVID-19 (a few samples of this study predate the infection). Cell type and time point are not known. The sample comprised PBMCs or a T cell subset sorted from them (not recorded which).

Here the CDR3 reads CSVVGQAGYGYTF. In nucleotides, the CDR3 is TGCAGCGTTGTGGGCCAGGCGGGATATGGCTACACCTTC. The gene calls are TRBV29-1 and TRBJ1-2; D gene ambiguous. This CDR3 comprises 13 residues. V was trimmed by 4 bases and J by 5 bases, leaving 14 bases between them. The germline gives CDR1 SQVTM, CDR2 ANQGSEA.